The 21 T cell receptor beta chains below were found in one sample sequenced in a study of blood T cell repertoires in COVID-19. The data were produced by immunoSEQ multiplex PCR, yet TCRdb's version contains in-frame clones alone and is incomplete. The repertoire holds 200,000 to 300,000 clones, with approximately 88% as singletons. The sequencing input was PBMCs or T cells enriched from blood (not recorded which). The receptors were sampled from a woman aged 40 to 49 who had been exposed to COVID-19.

The chain carries TRBV5-1 and TRBJ1-2; 7 nucleotides align to TRBD1. The length of the CDR3 is 17 residues. V was pared by 0 bases and J by 8 bases, with 16 bases of the junction left unmatched. Germline CDR1 and CDR2: SGHRS and YFSETQ. The CDR3 DNA is TGCGCCAGCAGCTTGGAAGCATGGCGCGGCGGGACAGTAGGCTACACCTTC. Its protein is CASSLEAWRGGTVGYTF.

The rearrangement joins TRBV11-3 to TRBJ1-1; D not certain. Germline-derived CDR1 and CDR2 are SGHNT and YENEEA. V lost 5 bases to trimming and J lost 6 bases, with 16 bases between them. The CDR3 runs 14 residues. DNA of the CDR3: TGTGCCAGCAGCCCGGACCCTGAGGAGGCTGAAGCTTTCTTT. Protein product: CASSPDPEEAEAFF. The full variable domain, with the rest looked up from reference TRBV11-3 and TRBJ1-1, is EAGVVQSPRYKIIEKKQPVAFWCNPISGHNTLYWYLQNLGQGPELLIRYENEEAVDDSQLPKDRFSAERLKGVDSTLKIQPAELGDSAVYLCASSPDPEEAEAFFGQGTRLTVV.

V gene TRBV24-1 combines with J gene TRBJ2-3; tentatively, D is TRBD1 (6 bases). Trimming stripped 3 bases from V and 4 bases from J, with 13 bases between. This CDR3 has 15 amino acids. Germline CDR1 KGHDR, CDR2 SFDVKD. The CDR3 nucleotides are TGTGCCACCAGTGATCAAAGACAGGTAGCAGATACGCAGTATTTT. This codes for CATSDQRQVADTQYF.

The J gene is TRBJ2-1, the V gene TRBV19, with D possibly being TRBD1 (5 bases). CDR1 is LNHDA, CDR2 SQIVND, per germline (reference sequence). Trimming took off 8 bases at V and 7 bases at J, with 15 bases between the two ends. The CDR3 contains 13 residues. The CDR3 sequence is CASSTLGENEQFF. DNA of the CDR3: TGTGCCAGTTCTACCCTAGGGGAAAATGAGCAGTTCTTC.

The DNA of the CDR3 is TGTGCCAGCACCTCGGACAGGCGTCAGCCCCAGCATTTT. As protein: CASTSDRRQPQHF. V and J are TRBV28 and TRBJ1-5, with 7 bases aligning to TRBD1. Losses at the gene ends were 7 bases for V and 6 bases for J; bases not matched to a gene: 6. Germline V CDR1 and CDR2: MDHEN, SYDVKM. This CDR3 is 13 amino acids long.

CDR3 coding DNA: TGTGCCAGCAGTGAATACAGGGGTTACGAGCAGTACTTC. Its protein product is CASSEYRGYEQYF. The chain recombines TRBV6-4 with TRBJ2-7; 7 nucleotides agree with TRBD1. Germline V lookup: CDR1 MRHNA, CDR2 SNTAGT. V lost 3 bases to trimming and J lost 4 bases; unmatched junction nucleotides: 3. This CDR3 spans 13 amino acids.

The chain uses TRBV7-9 and TRBJ1-1; no clear D gene. Trimming removed 0 bases at V and 0 bases at J, with 5 bases between. CDR1 and CDR2 from the germline V gene are SEHNR and FQNEAQ (reference sequence). The CDR3 is 14 amino acids. The CDR3 protein is CASSLATMNTEAFF. For the CDR3, the DNA is TGTGCCAGCAGCTTAGCGACTATGAACACTGAAGCTTTCTTT. The full variable domain, in which reference TRBV7-9 and TRBJ1-1 provide the parts outside the CDR3, is DTGVSQNPRHKITKRGQNVTFRCDPISEHNRLYWYRQTLGQGPEFLTYFQNEAQLEKSRLLSDRFSAERPKGSFSTLEIQRTEQGDSAMYLCASSLATMNTEAFFGQGTRLTVV.

V and J are TRBV5-1 and TRBJ2-7; D not certain. The germline V and J ends were trimmed by 4 bases and 1 base, with 15 bases remaining between them. The CDR3 spans 15 residues. Germline V gene lookup returns CDR1 SGHRS and CDR2 YFSETQ. CDR3: CASSMDGSRSYEQYF. The CDR3 DNA sequence: TGCGCCAGCAGCATGGACGGTTCCCGTTCCTACGAGCAGTACTTC.

In the case of this clone: Germline is not matched at one junction end, which may reflect a read error. This sequence joins TRBV5-1 and TRBJ1-3, with D hard to call. Germline lookup yields CDR1 SGHRS and CDR2 YFSETQ. The CDR3 totals 13 residues. DNA for the CDR3: TGTGCCAGCAGCTTGGGCGGAGGAGACACCATATATTTT. It yields the protein CASSLGGGDTIYF. Full variable domain (remainder filled in from reference TRBV5-1 and TRBJ1-3): KAGVTQTPRYLIKTRGQQVTLSCSPISGHRSVSWYQQTPGQGLQFLFEYFSETQRNKGNFPGRFSGRQFSNSRSEMNVSTLELGDSALYLCASSLGGGDTIYFGEGSWLTVV.

The V and J genes are TRBV6-5 and TRBJ2-7; D is perhaps TRBD2 (6 bases). V lost 8 bases, J lost 3 bases, and 14 bases lay in between. The V gene's germline CDR1 is MNHEY and CDR2 SVGAGI. This CDR3 spans 13 amino acids. CDR3 sequence: CASRESLDYEQYF. CDR3 nucleotides: TGTGCCAGCCGGGAGAGCCTAGACTACGAGCAGTACTTC.

The V and J genes are TRBV2 and TRBJ1-2; tentative D call: TRBD1 (5 bases). This CDR3 has 13 residues. Germline values: CDR1 SNHLY, CDR2 FYNNEI. V was shortened by 7 bases and J by 12 bases, with 21 bases between the two germline ends. CDR3 residues: CASTLGQATWNTF. CDR3 bases: TGTGCCAGCACCCTGGGGCAGGCGACCTGGAACACCTTC. The full variable domain, in which reference TRBV2 and TRBJ1-2 provide the parts outside the CDR3, is EPEVTQTPSHQVTQMGQEVILRCVPISNHLYFYWYRQILGQKVEFLVSFYNNEISEKSEIFDDQFSVERPDGSNFTLKIRSTKLEDSAMYFCASTLGQATWNTFGSGTRLTVV.

The rearrangement uses TRBV9 and TRBJ2-6, with 7 positions matching TRBD2. The CDR3 is 19 residues long. Germline V gene lookup returns CDR1 SGDLS and CDR2 YYNGEE. V lost 1 base to trimming and J lost 2 bases; unmatched junction nucleotides: 12. The CDR3 bases are TGTGCCAGCAGCGTAAAGGTTGGGGAGGGGCCTGCTGGGGCCAACGTCCTGACTTTC. This translates into CASSVKVGEGPAGANVLTF.

The CDR3 is CASSQIRGGRLSEKLFF. CDR3 bases: TGCGCCAGCAGCCAGATCCGGGGGGGCAGACTGTCGGAAAAACTGTTTTTT. The chain joins TRBV4-1 to TRBJ1-4, with D possibly matching TRBD1 (6 bases). Germline V gives CDR1 MGHRA, CDR2 YSYEKL. V shed 3 bases and J shed 8 bases, with 22 bases lying between them. The length of the CDR3 is 17 residues.

The chain recombines TRBV6-2 or TRBV6-3 with TRBJ1-4, with D possibly matching TRBD1 (5 bases). This CDR3 comprises 15 residues. Trimming pared 0 bases from V and 7 bases from J, leaving 12 bases between. Germline values: CDR1 MNHEY, CDR2 SVGEGT. The CDR3 sequence: CASSYSQGGGEKLFF. CDR3 nucleotides: TGTGCCAGCAGTTACTCCCAAGGCGGGGGTGAAAAACTGTTTTTT.

The chain joins TRBV19 to TRBJ1-2, with D perhaps matching TRBD1 (6 bases). The CDR3 spans 13 residues. V was clipped by 11 bases and J by 2 bases, with 15 bases between them. Germline V gene lookup returns CDR1 LNHDA and CDR2 SQIVND (reference sequence). CDR3 nucleotide sequence: TGTGCCGCAGGGGAGGGACCAAACTATGGCTACACCTTC. This encodes CAAGEGPNYGYTF.

Worth noting for this clone: The junction departs from germline at one end; a sequencing error may be responsible. In nucleotides, the CDR3 is TGTGCCAGCAGCTTGGTCTCAGCGGGAGCCTCCTCAGATACGCAGTATTTT. It codes for CASSLVSAGASSDTQYF. The chain joins TRBV5-1 to TRBJ2-3; 8 nucleotides line up with TRBD2. Germline V CDR1 and CDR2: SGHRS, YFSETQ. CDR3 length: 17 residues.

The chain is built from TRBV2 and TRBJ2-2, with 7 bases that match TRBD1. Germline CDR1 SNHLY, CDR2 FYNNEI. V was clipped by 6 bases and J by 7 bases; unmatched bases: 8. CDR3 length: 14 amino acids. CDR3 residues: CASSDLGDSGELFF. The DNA for the CDR3 is TGTGCCAGCAGCGACCTCGGGGACAGCGGGGAGCTGTTTTTT.

This chain connects TRBV14 to TRBJ1-1; D is perhaps TRBD1 (5 bases). The CDR3 is 14 amino acids. V dropped 7 bases and J dropped 6 bases, with 18 bases sitting between them. Germline V gene sequence: CDR1 SGHDN, CDR2 FVKESK. The CDR3 bases are TGTGCCAGCACCTCACTCAGGGTTATCCCTGAAGCTTTCTTT. Translation gives CASTSLRVIPEAFF. The variable domain in full, completed from reference TRBV14 and TRBJ1-1, reads EAGVTQFPSHSVIEKGQTVTLRCDPISGHDNLYWYRRVMGKEIKFLLHFVKESKQDESGMPNNRFLAERTGGTYSTLKVQPAELEDSGVYFCASTSLRVIPEAFFGQGTRLTVV.

The chain's CDR3 is CASSRWDRTTYGYTF. The CDR3 DNA follows: TGTGCCAGCAGCCGATGGGACAGGACCACCTATGGCTACACCTTC. This chain links TRBV7-9 with TRBJ1-2, with 8 bases fitting TRBD1. Germline CDR1 and CDR2: SEHNR and FQNEAQ (reference sequence). This CDR3 comprises 15 residues. The V segment lost 5 bases and the J segment 4 bases; nucleotides outside the gene matches: 9.

This clone was observed once. The chain is built from TRBV12-3 or TRBV12-4 and TRBJ1-1, with TRBD1 matching over 8 bases. V lost 3 bases, J lost 10 bases, and 7 bases stayed unmatched. There are 13 residues in the CDR3. CDR3: CASSLAQGGRAFF. CDR3 nucleotides: TGTGCCAGCAGTTTGGCACAGGGGGGTCGAGCTTTCTTT.

The chain recombines TRBV9 with TRBJ1-6; possible D gene TRBD1, 6 bases. Trimming left V 0 bases short and J 4 bases short, with 11 bases between. Germline CDR1 and CDR2: SGDLS and YYNGEE. CDR3 length equals 16 residues. CDR3 in amino acids: CASSVDSGQYNSPLHF. CDR3 DNA: TGTGCCAGCAGCGTAGATTCCGGACAGTATAATTCACCCCTCCACTTT.